The 7 T cell receptor beta chains listed next were all sequenced from one sample in a study of OX40 agonist ivuxolimab in advanced cancers. Here immunoSEQ multiplex PCR was the method, and the copy in TCRdb shows in-frame clones only, minus some. The sample has nearly 50,000 clones; around 90% are singletons. The sequenced sample was CD4+ or CD8+ T cells sorted from blood, obtained in a trial of the OX40 agonist ivuxolimab. All receptors derive from an adult with an advanced solid tumor such as melanoma, head and neck, liver or kidney cancer.

This chain joins TRBV10-3 and TRBJ1-5; D gene unclear. CDR3 length equals 18 residues. From germline, CDR1 is ENHRY and CDR2 SYGVKD. V dropped 1 base and J dropped 9 bases, with 25 bases sitting between them. In DNA, the CDR3 is TGTGCCATCAGTGAGTTTCTAGACGGGTCAATCGGCTCGGGGCCCCAGCATTTT. Residues: CAISEFLDGSIGSGPQHF.

The J gene is TRBJ1-1, the V gene TRBV9; D is perhaps TRBD1 (6 bases). CDR1 and CDR2 (germline): SGDLS, YYNGEE. The CDR3 consists of 14 residues. The V end was cut by 4 bases, the J end by 1 base, with 11 bases between. As DNA, the CDR3 is TGTGCCAGCAGCCGCGGGGGGGCGAACACTGAAGCTTTCTTT. It codes for CASSRGGANTEAFF.

The rearrangement links TRBV4-1 to TRBJ1-1; perhaps TRBD1 as D (5 bases). The CDR3 runs to 14 residues. CDR1 and CDR2 (germline): MGHRA, YSYEKL. V was shortened by 1 base and J by 1 base, with 7 bases between the two germline ends. CDR3 DNA: TGCGCCAGCAGCCAAGTAAGGGGGAACACTGAAGCTTTCTTT. This codes for CASSQVRGNTEAFF.

The rearrangement uses TRBV5-1 and TRBJ2-7; TRBD1 agrees at 7 bases. CDR1 is SGHRS and CDR2 is YFSETQ in the germline V gene. V lost 4 bases to trimming and J lost 3 bases; unmatched junction nucleotides: 10. This CDR3 has 15 residues. This chain's CDR3 is CASSPTPGQSYEQYF. In DNA form, the CDR3 reads TGCGCCAGCAGCCCAACCCCGGGACAGAGCTACGAGCAGTACTTC.

This clone was recorded once. The CDR3 loop reads CASSERGKSSYNEQFF. The CDR3 coding sequence is TGTGCCAGCAGTGAACGGGGGAAAAGCTCCTACAATGAGCAGTTCTTC. The V gene is TRBV25-1, the J gene TRBJ2-1; D might be TRBD2 (6 bases). Trimming left V 2 bases short and J 0 bases short, with 11 bases between. From germline, CDR1 is MGHDK and CDR2 SYGVNS. The CDR3 is 16 residues long.

The rearrangement joins TRBV27 to TRBJ1-5; D uncertain. Trimming removed 5 bases from V and 3 bases from J, with 11 bases in between. The CDR3 runs 14 residues. From germline, CDR1 is MNHEY and CDR2 SMNVEV (reference sequence). CDR3 in DNA: TGTGCCAGCAGTGTAAGAGCCTACAATCAGCCCCAGCATTTT. This sequence encodes CASSVRAYNQPQHF.

V and J are TRBV7-8 and TRBJ1-1; D may be TRBD1 (5 bases). CDR3 size: 17 residues. Trimming took off 5 bases at V and 2 bases at J, with 21 bases between the two ends. The germline gives CDR1 SGHVS, CDR2 FQNEAQ. DNA of the CDR3: TGTGCCAGCAGCCCGGTAAGCGCAGGGTGGATCAACACTGAAGCTTTCTTT. This codes for CASSPVSAGWINTEAFF.